These 10 T cell receptor beta chains share one sample of origin, sequenced in a study of response to subunit inactivated influenza vaccine. TCRdb redid the calling of the RT-PCR reads with MiXCR, one entry per CDR3 protein. The sample lists roughly 780,000 distinct CDR3 sequences, roughly 18% seen once, with 11% in the top ten. Sequencing used PBMCs from blood, obtained less than 6 days after vaccination. Receptor source: a man aged 45 to 65 who received an inactivated influenza vaccine.

This clonotype was observed a few times. The chain uses TRBV7-3 and TRBJ2-1, with 7 nucleotides matching TRBD2. Germline CDR1 and CDR2: SGHTA and FQGTGA. CDR3 size: 14 residues. V lost 2 bases, J lost 9 bases, and 7 bases stayed unmatched. The CDR3 bases are TGTGCCAGCAGCTTAGGGAGGGAGTTCGGTGAGCAGTTCTTC. As protein: CASSLGREFGEQFF.

This chain uses TRBV10-3 with TRBJ2-7, with a weak D call TRBD2 (7 bases). The germline CDR1 and CDR2 sequences are ENHRY and SYGVKD. The V gene lost 0 bases and the J gene lost 5 bases, with 11 bases spanning the gap. This CDR3 is built from 14 residues. The CDR3 DNA reads as TGTGCCATCAGTGAGTCCCAGGGGAGGGACGAGCAGTACTTC. Translation: CAISESQGRDEQYF.

In this sample, this clonotype turned up a few times. CDR3 loop: CASSLELAGGSKGAQYF. CDR3 sequence (DNA): TGCGCCAGCAGCTTGGAACTAGCGGGGGGCTCCAAAGGGGCCCAGTACTTC. This sequence joins TRBV5-1 and TRBJ2-5; TRBD2 matches 12 bases. CDR1 is SGHRS and CDR2 is YFSETQ in the germline V gene. V shed 0 bases, J shed 9 bases, and the junction held 12 bases outside the gene matches. The CDR3 runs to 17 residues.

This clonotype has only a few counts. The rearrangement joins TRBV20-1 to TRBJ2-5, with 7 bases aligning to TRBD2. The germline V gene encodes CDR1 DFQATT and CDR2 SNEGSKA (reference sequence). CDR3 length: 15 residues. The V and J ends lost 3 bases and 6 bases, in that order; junction bases with no gene match: 13. CDR3 sequence: CSAREQGSSGKTQYF. CDR3 DNA: TGCAGTGCTAGGGAACAAGGCAGCAGCGGGAAGACCCAGTACTTC.

This chain connects TRBV24-1 to TRBJ1-1; D remains unclear. Germline V gene sequence: CDR1 KGHDR, CDR2 SFDVKD. CDR3 size: 16 residues. The V gene lost 3 bases and the J gene lost 3 bases, with 16 bases spanning the gap. As DNA, the CDR3 is TGTGCCACCAGTGATAACTGGGAGAGGGTTGACACTGAAGCTTTCTTT. It is translated as CATSDNWERVDTEAFF.

The chain joins TRBV6-1 to TRBJ2-3, with D maybe TRBD2 (6 bases). Trimming pared 6 bases from V and 2 bases from J, leaving 12 bases between. Germline lookup yields CDR1 MNHNS and CDR2 SASEGT. The CDR3 length is 14 residues. The CDR3 region has the DNA TGTGCCAGCAGCGCCCTAGCGTTCACAGATACGCAGTATTTT. Protein: CASSALAFTDTQYF.

This clonotype was found a few times. As DNA, the CDR3 is TGCGCCAGCAGCTTGGGGACGGTCTTAGGGGAAAAACTGTTTTTT. Protein sequence: CASSLGTVLGEKLFF. The V and J genes are TRBV5-1 and TRBJ1-4; D not resolved. The V end was cut by 0 bases, the J end by 8 bases, with 14 bases between. From germline, CDR1 is SGHRS and CDR2 YFSETQ. The CDR3 loop spans 15 amino acids.

In its sample, this clonotype was seen a few times. This sequence joins TRBV7-6 and TRBJ2-7, with D possibly being TRBD1 (5 bases). Germline CDR1 is SGHVS and CDR2 is FNYEAQ. The CDR3 has 16 residues. Trimming took off 2 bases at V and 3 bases at J, with 17 bases between the two ends. CDR3 sequence reads: CASSLRVMGPYYEQYF. The CDR3 DNA sequence: TGTGCCAGCAGCTTAAGGGTTATGGGGCCCTACTACGAGCAGTACTTC.

The chain is built from TRBV5-1 and TRBJ1-4, with 7 nucleotides matching TRBD1. This CDR3 spans 14 amino acids. From germline, CDR1 is SGHRS and CDR2 YFSETQ. V was clipped by 5 bases and J by 4 bases; unmatched bases: 5. This CDR3 is CASSSTGFNEKLFF. The CDR3 DNA reads TGCGCCAGCAGTTCGACAGGGTTTAATGAAAAACTGTTTTTT.

This chain connects TRBV7-9 to TRBJ1-1; D might be TRBD1 (6 bases). V was pared by 7 bases and J by 5 bases, with 17 bases between. Germline-derived CDR1 and CDR2 are SEHNR and FQNEAQ (reference sequence). The CDR3 runs to 14 residues. The DNA for the CDR3 is TGTGCCAGCATCCGGGGGATGGGGGCAACTGAAGCTTTCTTT. Translating it yields CASIRGMGATEAFF.